The present T cell receptor beta chain was sequenced within a study of tumor-infiltrating lymphocytes in primary liver carcinoma. Across the whole study: Aged between 30 and 69 years, the patients were men and women.

Germline CDR1 reads MGHRA; CDR2 reads YSYEKL. The CDR3 is 17 residues long. Making TCR beta cDNA involved approximately 0.5 ug total RNA and a constant-region primer. Libraries covering TCR beta were generated through three nested multiplex PCR rounds (using a slightly modified ARM-PCR). The first two PCR rounds used TRBV1-TRBV30 forward primers with a C-beta reverse primer, 9 to 11 cycles each. TCRdb reanalysed the multiplex PCR reads using MiXCR and keeps one entry per CDR3 protein. The table has 90,000 to 150,000 distinct CDR3 sequences, roughly 75% seen once. Scientists recovered RNA and DNA together from around 20-30 mg of unsorted bulk tissue. The cohort consisted of patients whose primary liver carcinoma was surgically resected. Concerning this clonotype: Its ends do not fully match the called genes, so a read error is possible.

The chain uses TRBV4-1 and TRBJ1-2; the D gene is possibly TRBD1 (5 bases). The TCR was taken from a woman aged 55-69 years with primary liver carcinoma and hepatitis B virus infection. Source material: tumor-adjacent normal liver tissue. The CDR3 region is CTSSQDEAGRGDYGYTF. CDR3 bases: TGCACCAGCAGCCAAGATGAGGCAGGGAGAGGTGACTATGGCTACACCTTC.